This T cell receptor (beta chain) was observed in a study of shared clonotypes between healthy human individuals. Overall study findings and caveats: The authors sampled blood alone, and tissue repertoires likely differ.

Points on this clone: The target antigen is unknown.

Unsorted PBMCs provided DNA that was sequenced on ten immunoSEQ deep assay plates. Libraries were prepared by immunoSEQ multiplex PCR; TCRdb keeps only in-frame clonotypes and omits some of them. This repertoire shows around 480,000 clones, about three quarters found once; its top ten account for approximately 13%. Sequencing used PBMCs. The sequence was collected from a woman aged 40 to 50 in good health. Some clones in this sample may be carry-over from other donors' samples.

The CDR3 sequence: CAISEFYGSDGYTF. CDR3 in DNA: TGTGCCATCAGTGAGTTTTACGGATCGGATGGCTACACCTTC. V usage is TRBV10-3 and J usage is TRBJ1-2; D not certain. Germline values: CDR1 ENHRY, CDR2 SYGVKD. V dropped 1 base and J dropped 6 bases, with 12 bases sitting between them. CDR3 length equals 14 residues.